One sample yielded the 30 T cell receptor beta chains listed below, sequenced in a study of technical replicates of blood from a few donors. Here immunoSEQ multiplex PCR was the method, and the copy in TCRdb shows in-frame clones only, minus some. Here the sample spans approximately 97,000 clones, 95% being singletons. Sample: T cells isolated from PBMCs. Source of these receptors: a human donor in good health.

The CDR3 bases are TGTGCCAGCAGCCCCCTTTCCCCTGCAGATACGCAGTATTTT. Translated: CASSPLSPADTQYF. This rearrangement joins TRBV7-9 to TRBJ2-3, with D hard to call. Germline values: CDR1 SEHNR, CDR2 FQNEAQ (reference sequence). Between the trimmed V and J ends, which lost 5 bases and 4 bases, there was a span of 13 bases. This CDR3 region has 14 residues.

The V and J genes are TRBV7-8 and TRBJ1-2, with 7 bases matching TRBD1. Germline lookup yields CDR1 SGHVS and CDR2 FQNEAQ. This CDR3 comprises 13 residues. J gave up 8 bases and V 5 bases, and 8 bases lay outside the gene matches. Written as DNA, the CDR3 is TGTGCCAGCAGCCTCTTGACAGGGCACGGCTACACCTTC. This codes for CASSLLTGHGYTF. Filled out from reference TRBV7-8 and TRBJ1-2, the complete variable domain reads GAGVSQSPRYKVAKRGQDVALRCDPISGHVSLFWYQQALGQGPEFLTYFQNEAQLDKSGLPSDRFFAERPEGSVSTLKIQRTQQEDSAVYLCASSLLTGHGYTFGSGTRLTVV.

In this sample, this clone turned up once. The chain joins TRBV15 to TRBJ2-7, with 9 nucleotides matching TRBD1. With V trimmed by 1 base and J by 4 bases, 11 bases remained unmatched. The CDR3 consists of 17 residues. CDR1 LNHNV and CDR2 YYDKDF come from the germline V gene (reference sequence). CDR3 in amino acids: CATSRAQRGTGNYEQYF. In DNA form, the CDR3 reads TGTGCCACCAGCAGAGCTCAGCGCGGGACAGGGAATTACGAGCAGTACTTC.

The chain combines TRBV25-1 with TRBJ2-2, with D tentatively TRBD1 (7 bases). Trimming removed 5 bases from V and 6 bases from J, with 16 bases in between. CDR1 MGHDK and CDR2 SYGVNS come from the germline V gene. The length of the CDR3 is 15 residues. DNA for the CDR3: TGTGCCAGCAGTCCCCCCAGGGGGGTAGCCGGGGAGCTGTTTTTT. Translated: CASSPPRGVAGELFF.

The chain carries TRBV10-3 and TRBJ2-5; 9 bases match TRBD2. The CDR3 is 17 amino acids. The junction had 15 bases not matched to a gene; V was cut back by 10 bases and J by 0 bases. Germline V lookup: CDR1 ENHRY, CDR2 SYGVKD. CDR3 amino acids: CATGLAGANPYQETQYF. The DNA for the CDR3 is TGTGCCACGGGTTTAGCGGGAGCGAACCCGTACCAAGAGACCCAGTACTTC.

The V and J genes are TRBV5-3 and TRBJ2-1; D perhaps matches TRBD2 (8 bases). TRBV5-3 is filed as an ORF, its function uncertain. This CDR3 is built from 18 residues. Trimming cost V 6 bases and J 8 bases, with 30 bases left between them. The CDR3: CARIPTGEPGLGVHEQFF. CDR3 in DNA: TGTGCCAGAATCCCCACAGGGGAACCGGGACTAGGAGTCCATGAGCAGTTCTTC.

V usage is TRBV6-5 and J usage is TRBJ2-7; D call uncertain. The CDR3 is made up of 12 amino acids. Trimming took 6 bases from V and 3 from J, leaving 9 bases between them. Germline V CDR1 and CDR2: MNHEY, SVGAGI. The CDR3 loop is CASSRTVYEQYF. CDR3 in DNA: TGTGCCAGCAGCCGAACTGTCTACGAGCAGTACTTC.

V and J are TRBV7-3 and TRBJ2-3; TRBD2 is a possible D gene (6 bases). V shed 2 bases and J shed 4 bases, with 16 bases lying between them. Germline assignment: CDR1 SGHTA and CDR2 FQGTGA. The CDR3 extends over 16 amino acids. The DNA for the CDR3 is TGTGCCAGCAGCTTAGGAGGGACTTGGGGCGCAGATACGCAGTATTTT. Amino acid sequence: CASSLGGTWGADTQYF.

A single count supports this clone. The chain recombines TRBV15 with TRBJ2-3, with D possibly being TRBD1 (5 bases). The CDR3 is 16 amino acids. Germline CDR1 reads LNHNV; CDR2 reads YYDKDF (reference sequence). Trimming removed 0 bases from V and 0 bases from J, with 10 bases in between. CDR3 bases: TGTGCCACCAGCAGAGAGGGGCAGCTCAGCACAGATACGCAGTATTTT. Its protein product is CATSREGQLSTDTQYF.

The genes are TRBV21-1 and TRBJ2-7; the table assigns TRBD1, which was not confirmed against the DNA. TRBV21-1 is assigned pseudogene status. The CDR3 extends over 17 amino acids. The CDR3 bases are TGTGCCAGCAGCACCCCAATGCAGGGCTTTGAGTCCTACGAGCAGTACTTC. This codes for CASSTPMQGFESYEQYF.

The genes are TRBV6-4 and TRBJ2-2; 14 bases line up with TRBD2. After removal of 9 bases from V and 4 bases from J, the junction contained 10 bases not matched to a gene. Per germline, CDR1 MRHNA and CDR2 SNTAGT. The CDR3 length is 17 residues. CDR3 nucleotides: TGTGCCAGGACCGGGACTAGCGGGAGTAAAGGCACCGGGGAGCTGTTTTTT. It is translated as CARTGTSGSKGTGELFF.

The V and J genes are TRBV11-2 and TRBJ2-5; no firm D call. Trimming shortened V by 3 bases and J by 5 bases, and 10 bases separated the two germline ends. The CDR3 runs 13 residues. Germline V CDR1 and CDR2: SGHAT, FQNNGV. In nucleotides, the CDR3 is TGTGCCAGCAGCTTGGCCAGTATGGAGACCCAGTACTTC. Protein: CASSLASMETQYF.

The V gene is TRBV5-1, the J gene TRBJ1-1, with unresolved D. Germline V gene data show CDR1 as SGHRS and CDR2 as YFSETQ. CDR3 length: 16 residues. V was clipped by 0 bases and J by 0 bases, with 12 bases between them. In nucleotides, the CDR3 is TGCGCCAGCAGCTTGGCCGGACTGCGTATGAACACTGAAGCTTTCTTT. Translation: CASSLAGLRMNTEAFF.

This chain connects TRBV7-2 to TRBJ2-7; weak D call: TRBD2 (5 bases). The ends were cut back, 5 bases at V and 7 bases at J, with 18 bases in the middle. This CDR3 is built from 14 residues. Germline CDR1 SGHTA, CDR2 FQGNSA. The CDR3 protein is CASSHGLGAGEQYF. CDR3 in DNA: TGTGCCAGCAGCCACGGACTGGGAGCTGGGGAGCAGTACTTC.

J is TRBJ2-5 and V is TRBV7-3; maybe TRBD2 (5 bases). The germline V gene encodes CDR1 SGHTA and CDR2 FQGTGA. V was clipped by 5 bases and J by 4 bases, with 8 bases between them. The length of the CDR3 is 12 residues. Here the CDR3 DNA reads TGTGCCAGCAGCCGCGCGGGAGAGACCCAGTACTTC. Encoded protein: CASSRAGETQYF.

J is TRBJ2-3 and V is TRBV2, with 8 bases matching TRBD2. With 2 bases clipped from V and 0 bases from J, the junction kept 1 base outside the gene matches. Germline CDR1 and CDR2: SNHLY and FYNNEI. CDR3 length: 15 residues. CDR3 bases: TGTGCCAGCAGTGAATTAGCGGGAAGCACAGATACGCAGTATTTT. This gives the protein CASSELAGSTDTQYF.

The chain carries TRBV29-1 and TRBJ2-5, with 8 positions matching TRBD1. Germline trimming cut 6 bases from V and 2 bases from J; bases unmatched to any gene: 5. This CDR3 region has 13 residues. CDR1 and CDR2 (germline): SQVTM, ANQGSEA. The CDR3 DNA reads TGCAGCGTCCCCGGACAGGGTCAAGAGACCCAGTACTTC. This sequence encodes CSVPGQGQETQYF. Filled out from reference TRBV29-1 and TRBJ2-5, the complete variable domain reads SAVISQKPSRDICQRGTSLTIQCQVDSQVTMMFWYRQQPGQSLTLIATANQGSEATYESGFVIDKFPISRPNLTFSTLTVSNMSPEDSSIYLCSVPGQGQETQYFGPGTRLLVL.

The V gene is TRBV5-4, the J gene TRBJ2-1, with D perhaps matching TRBD2 (5 bases). Between the trimmed V and J ends, which lost 4 bases and 10 bases, there was a span of 12 bases. Germline CDR1 SGHNT, CDR2 YYREEE (reference sequence). The CDR3 has 12 residues. The chain's CDR3 is CASSPSAGEQFF. CDR3 DNA sequence: TGTGCCAGCAGCCCCTCCGCGGGCGAGCAGTTCTTC. Filled out from reference TRBV5-4 and TRBJ2-1, the complete variable domain reads ETGVTQSPTHLIKTRGQQVTLRCSSQSGHNTVSWYQQALGQGPQFIFQYYREEENGRGNFPPRFSGLQFPNYSSELNVNALELDDSALYLCASSPSAGEQFFGPGTRLTVL.

This clone was detected only a few times. J is TRBJ1-4 and V is TRBV19, with 9 bases that match TRBD1. The CDR3 length is 15 residues. Germline CDR1 is LNHDA and CDR2 is SQIVND (reference sequence). The V segment lost 3 bases and the J segment 4 bases; nucleotides outside the gene matches: 3. The DNA of the CDR3 is TGTGCCAGTAGTATCCGGGACAGGGTTAATGAAAAACTGTTTTTT. Protein sequence: CASSIRDRVNEKLFF. Full variable domain (missing parts from reference TRBV19 and TRBJ1-4): DGGITQSPKYLFRKEGQNVTLSCEQNLNHDAMYWYRQDPGQGLRLIYYSQIVNDFQKGDIAEGYSVSREKKESFPLTVTSAQKNPTAFYLCASSIRDRVNEKLFFGSGTQLSVL.

The chain couples TRBV2 to TRBJ2-7, with 10 bases fitting TRBD1. Losses at the gene ends were 7 bases for V and 6 bases for J; bases not matched to a gene: 9. The CDR3 runs to 14 residues. Germline assignment: CDR1 SNHLY and CDR2 FYNNEI. The CDR3 coding sequence is TGTGCCAGCACCCCCGTGGACAGGGGGGTCGAGCAGTACTTC. Its translation is CASTPVDRGVEQYF.

This chain joins TRBV19 and TRBJ2-7; 7 bases align to TRBD1. CDR1 and CDR2 (germline): LNHDA, SQIVND (reference sequence). V gave up 0 bases and J gave up 6 bases; unmatched junction bases: 5. The CDR3 is 14 residues long. This chain's CDR3 is CASSIERDRGEQYF. The CDR3 DNA follows: TGTGCCAGTAGTATAGAACGGGACAGAGGCGAGCAGTACTTC.

The V call is TRBV6-5, the J call TRBJ2-3; 9 nucleotides match TRBD1. The CDR3 totals 13 residues. V lost 6 bases to trimming and J lost 3 bases; unmatched junction nucleotides: 1. CDR1 MNHEY and CDR2 SVGAGI come from the germline V gene. The CDR3 DNA reads as TGTGCCAGCAGGGACAGGGGTACAGATACGCAGTATTTT. Translated: CASRDRGTDTQYF.

This chain joins TRBV6-5 and TRBJ1-2; D is perhaps TRBD1 (5 bases). V lost 5 bases and J 8 bases, leaving 15 bases between the germline ends. Germline values: CDR1 MNHEY, CDR2 SVGAGI. The CDR3 extends over 13 amino acids. The CDR3, as DNA: TGTGCCAGCAGTAGAGTAGGGGTAGGAGGCTACACCTTC. It is translated as CASSRVGVGGYTF.

The chain uses TRBV30 and TRBJ2-2; D perhaps matches TRBD2 (5 bases). Germline V gives CDR1 GTSNPN, CDR2 SVGIG (reference sequence). The CDR3 contains 13 residues. Trimming cost V 0 bases and J 3 bases, with 5 bases left between them. CDR3 region: CAWSVGDTGELFF. CDR3 nucleotide sequence: TGTGCCTGGAGTGTCGGGGACACCGGGGAGCTGTTTTTT.

This chain links TRBV10-2 with TRBJ1-2, with TRBD1 identical over 8 bases. This CDR3 is 14 amino acids long. Germline CDR1 is WSHSY and CDR2 is SAAADI. V lost 5 bases, J lost 5 bases, and 7 bases stayed unmatched. The CDR3 DNA sequence: TGCGCCAGCAGTACCCCGGACAGGGATTATGGCTACACCTTC. Protein sequence: CASSTPDRDYGYTF.

The chain carries TRBV9 and TRBJ2-1; tentative D call: TRBD1 (6 bases). V was pared by 3 bases and J by 8 bases, with 9 bases between. The CDR3 extends over 12 amino acids. Per germline, CDR1 SGDLS and CDR2 YYNGEE. CDR3 region: CASSDRVDEQFF. CDR3 nucleotide sequence: TGTGCCAGCAGCGACAGGGTGGATGAGCAGTTCTTC.

V usage is TRBV11-3 and J usage is TRBJ2-7; D is unresolved. The CDR3 runs to 15 residues. The germline V and J ends were trimmed by 7 bases and 2 bases, with 18 bases remaining between them. The germline CDR1 and CDR2 sequences are SGHNT and YENEEA. CDR3 coding DNA: TGTGCCAGCAAAGCTATAGAATTCTCGCCCTACGAGCAGTACTTC. It specifies CASKAIEFSPYEQYF.

The gene calls are TRBV30 and TRBJ2-7, with 10 bases aligning to TRBD1. With V trimmed by 3 bases and J by 4 bases, 6 bases remained unmatched. From germline, CDR1 is GTSNPN and CDR2 SVGIG (reference sequence). This CDR3 spans 14 amino acids. CDR3 in DNA: TGTGCCTGGAGCCAAGGACAGGGGGGTTACGAGCAGTACTTC. Its protein is CAWSQGQGGYEQYF.

The rearrangement links TRBV11-2 to TRBJ2-7; tentatively, D is TRBD2 (5 bases). Germline V gene sequence: CDR1 SGHAT, CDR2 FQNNGV. The CDR3 extends over 16 amino acids. V was shortened by 5 bases and J by 2 bases, with 19 bases between the two germline ends. CDR3 amino acids: CASSPTWGLGAYEQYF. The CDR3 coding sequence is TGTGCCAGCAGCCCGACATGGGGTCTCGGGGCCTACGAGCAGTACTTC.

The chain joins TRBV30 to TRBJ2-1; the D gene is possibly TRBD2 (5 bases). The V gene lost 1 base and the J gene lost 8 bases, with 18 bases spanning the gap. Germline V gene data show CDR1 as GTSNPN and CDR2 as SVGIG (reference sequence). The CDR3 extends over 15 amino acids. The CDR3 here is CAWSETRAGNHEQFF. In DNA form, the CDR3 reads TGTGCCTGGAGTGAAACTAGGGCTGGTAATCATGAGCAGTTCTTC.